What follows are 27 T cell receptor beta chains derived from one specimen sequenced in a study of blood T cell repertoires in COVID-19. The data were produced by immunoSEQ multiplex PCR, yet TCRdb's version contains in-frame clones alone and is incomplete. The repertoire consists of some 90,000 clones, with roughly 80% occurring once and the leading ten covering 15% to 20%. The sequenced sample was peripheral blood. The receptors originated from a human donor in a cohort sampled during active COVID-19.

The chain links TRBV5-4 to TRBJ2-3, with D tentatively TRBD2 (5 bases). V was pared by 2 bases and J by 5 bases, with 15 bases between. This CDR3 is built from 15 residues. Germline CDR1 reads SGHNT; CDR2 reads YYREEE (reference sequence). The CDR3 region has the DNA TGTGCCAGCAGCTTTCCTGAGGGCCGGGGAGATACGCAGTATTTT. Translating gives CASSFPEGRGDTQYF. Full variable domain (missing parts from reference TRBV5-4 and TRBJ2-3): ETGVTQSPTHLIKTRGQQVTLRCSSQSGHNTVSWYQQALGQGPQFIFQYYREEENGRGNFPPRFSGLQFPNYSSELNVNALELDDSALYLCASSFPEGRGDTQYFGPGTRLTVL.

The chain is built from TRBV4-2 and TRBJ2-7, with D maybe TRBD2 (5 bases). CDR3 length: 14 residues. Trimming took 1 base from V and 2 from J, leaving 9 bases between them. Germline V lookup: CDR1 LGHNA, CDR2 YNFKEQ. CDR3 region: CASSQAGITYEQYF. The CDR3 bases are TGTGCCAGCAGCCAAGCGGGGATAACCTACGAGCAGTACTTC.

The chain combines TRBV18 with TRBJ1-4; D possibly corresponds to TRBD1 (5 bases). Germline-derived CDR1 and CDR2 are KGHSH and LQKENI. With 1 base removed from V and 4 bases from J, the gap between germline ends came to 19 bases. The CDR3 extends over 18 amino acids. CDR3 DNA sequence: TGTGCCAGCTCACCACTAAGGGGAGGGGAAACCCGTAATGAAAAACTGTTTTTT. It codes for CASSPLRGGETRNEKLFF. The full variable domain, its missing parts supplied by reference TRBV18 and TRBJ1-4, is NAGVMQNPRHLVRRRGQEARLRCSPMKGHSHVYWYRQLPEEGLKFMVYLQKENIIDESGMPKERFSAEFPKEGPSILRIQQVVRGDSAAYFCASSPLRGGETRNEKLFFGSGTQLSVL.

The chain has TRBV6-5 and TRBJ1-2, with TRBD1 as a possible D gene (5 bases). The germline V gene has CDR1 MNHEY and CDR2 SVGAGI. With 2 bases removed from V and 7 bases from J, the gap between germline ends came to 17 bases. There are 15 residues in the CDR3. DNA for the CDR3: TGTGCCAGCAGTTACAGCCACACGGGGGGGGGTGGCTACACCTTC. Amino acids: CASSYSHTGGGGYTF.

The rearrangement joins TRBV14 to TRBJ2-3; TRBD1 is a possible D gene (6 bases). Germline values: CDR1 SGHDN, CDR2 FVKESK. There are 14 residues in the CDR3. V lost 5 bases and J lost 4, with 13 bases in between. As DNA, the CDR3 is TGTGCCAGCAGCTCAACAGGGATCGCAGATACGCAGTATTTT. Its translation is CASSSTGIADTQYF.

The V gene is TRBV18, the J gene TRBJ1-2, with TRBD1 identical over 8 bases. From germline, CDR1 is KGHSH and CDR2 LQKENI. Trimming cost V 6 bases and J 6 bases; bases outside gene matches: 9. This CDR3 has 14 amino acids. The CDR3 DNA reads TGTGCCAGCTCCCTCGACAGGGGCGGTAATGGCTACACCTTC. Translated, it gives CASSLDRGGNGYTF.

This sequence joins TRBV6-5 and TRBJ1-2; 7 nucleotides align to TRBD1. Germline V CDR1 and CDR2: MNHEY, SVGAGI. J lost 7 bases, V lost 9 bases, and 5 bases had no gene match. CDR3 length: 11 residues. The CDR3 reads CASSGGLGYTF. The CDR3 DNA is TGTGCCAGTTCAGGGGGGCTTGGCTACACCTTC.

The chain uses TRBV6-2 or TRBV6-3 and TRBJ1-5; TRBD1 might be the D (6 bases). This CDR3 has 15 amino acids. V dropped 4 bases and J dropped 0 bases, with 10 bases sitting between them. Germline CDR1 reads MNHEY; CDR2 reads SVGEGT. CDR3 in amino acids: CASSSQGYSNQPQHF. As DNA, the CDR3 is TGTGCCAGCAGTTCACAGGGTTATAGCAATCAGCCCCAGCATTTT.

The CDR3 reads CARKGGKYNEQFF. CDR3 DNA sequence: TGTGCCAGAAAGGGGGGGAAATACAATGAGCAGTTCTTC. V gene TRBV2 combines with J gene TRBJ2-1; D possibly corresponds to TRBD2 (7 bases). The V gene's germline CDR1 is SNHLY and CDR2 FYNNEI. Deletions cut 9 bases from V and 4 bases from J, with 13 bases between. The CDR3 has 13 residues.

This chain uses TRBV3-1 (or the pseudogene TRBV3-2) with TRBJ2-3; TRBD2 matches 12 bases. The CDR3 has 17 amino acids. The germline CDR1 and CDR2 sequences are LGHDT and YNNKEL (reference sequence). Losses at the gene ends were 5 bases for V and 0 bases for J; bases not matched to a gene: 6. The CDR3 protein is CASSARLAGVSTDTQYF. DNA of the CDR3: TGTGCCAGCAGCGCGCGACTAGCGGGAGTGAGCACAGATACGCAGTATTTT.

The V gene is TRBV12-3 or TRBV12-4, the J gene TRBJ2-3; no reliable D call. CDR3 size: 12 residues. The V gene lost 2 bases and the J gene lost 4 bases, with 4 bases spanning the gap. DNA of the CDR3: TGTGCCAGCAGTTTAAGCGCAGATACGCAGTATTTT. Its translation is CASSLSADTQYF.

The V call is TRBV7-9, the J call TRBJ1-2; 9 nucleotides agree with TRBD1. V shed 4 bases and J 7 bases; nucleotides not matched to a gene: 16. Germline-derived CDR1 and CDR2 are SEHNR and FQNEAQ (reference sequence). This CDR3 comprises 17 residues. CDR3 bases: TGTGCCAGCAGCTCAGTTCAAACGGGACAGGGTGGGTCTGGCTACACCTTC. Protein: CASSSVQTGQGGSGYTF.

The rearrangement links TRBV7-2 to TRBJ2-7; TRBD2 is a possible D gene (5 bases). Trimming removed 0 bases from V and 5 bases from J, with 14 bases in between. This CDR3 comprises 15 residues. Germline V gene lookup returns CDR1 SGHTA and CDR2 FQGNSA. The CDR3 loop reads CASSLAPFYGDEQYF. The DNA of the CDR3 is TGTGCCAGCAGCTTAGCTCCTTTTTACGGGGACGAGCAGTACTTC. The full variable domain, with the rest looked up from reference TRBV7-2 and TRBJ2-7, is GAGVSQSPSNKVTEKGKDVELRCDPISGHTALYWYRQSLGQGLEFLIYFQGNSAPDKSGLPSDRFSAERTGGSVSTLTIQRTQQEDSAVYLCASSLAPFYGDEQYFGPGTRLTVT.

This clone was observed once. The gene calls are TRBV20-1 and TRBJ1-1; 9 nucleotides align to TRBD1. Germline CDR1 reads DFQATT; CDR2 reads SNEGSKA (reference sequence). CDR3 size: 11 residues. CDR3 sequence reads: CGGTGSTEAFF. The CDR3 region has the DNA TGCGGGGGGACAGGGAGCACTGAAGCTTTCTTT.

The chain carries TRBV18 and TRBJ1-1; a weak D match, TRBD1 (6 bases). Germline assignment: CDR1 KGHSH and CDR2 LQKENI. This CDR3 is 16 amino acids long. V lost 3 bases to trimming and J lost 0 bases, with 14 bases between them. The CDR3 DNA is TGTGCCAGCTCACCGGTAACAGGGACCATGAACACTGAAGCTTTCTTT. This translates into CASSPVTGTMNTEAFF.

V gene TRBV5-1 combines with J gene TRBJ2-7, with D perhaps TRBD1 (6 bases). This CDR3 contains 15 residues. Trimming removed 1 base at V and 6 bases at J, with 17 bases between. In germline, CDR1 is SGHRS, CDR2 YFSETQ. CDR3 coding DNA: TGCGCCAGCAGCTTGATGGGGGCGTCTGGCAGCGAGCAGTACTTC. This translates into CASSLMGASGSEQYF.

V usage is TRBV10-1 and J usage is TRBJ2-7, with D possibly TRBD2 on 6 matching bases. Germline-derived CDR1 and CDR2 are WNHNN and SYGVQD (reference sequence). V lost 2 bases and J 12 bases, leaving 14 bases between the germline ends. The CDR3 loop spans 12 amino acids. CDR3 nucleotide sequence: TGCGCCAGCAGTGAGGGTGCGGGACCCTTGTACTTC. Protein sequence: CASSEGAGPLYF.

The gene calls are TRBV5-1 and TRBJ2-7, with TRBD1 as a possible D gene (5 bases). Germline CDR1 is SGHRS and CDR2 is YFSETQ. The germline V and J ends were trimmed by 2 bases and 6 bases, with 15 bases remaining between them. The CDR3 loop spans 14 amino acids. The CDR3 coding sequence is TGCGCCAGCAGCTTAGGGTCAGGGTATTCCGAGCAGTACTTC. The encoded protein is CASSLGSGYSEQYF.

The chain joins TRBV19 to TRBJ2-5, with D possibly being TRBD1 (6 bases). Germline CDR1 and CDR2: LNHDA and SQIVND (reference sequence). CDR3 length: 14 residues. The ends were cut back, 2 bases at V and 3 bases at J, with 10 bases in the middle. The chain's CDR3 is CASSIQGPKETQYF. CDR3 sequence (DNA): TGTGCCAGTAGTATACAGGGGCCCAAAGAGACCCAGTACTTC.

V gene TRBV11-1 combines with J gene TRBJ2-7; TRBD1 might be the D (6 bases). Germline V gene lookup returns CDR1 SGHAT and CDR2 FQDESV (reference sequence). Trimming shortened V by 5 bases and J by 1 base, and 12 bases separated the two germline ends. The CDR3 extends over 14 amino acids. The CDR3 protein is CASSRRTESYEQYF. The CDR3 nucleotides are TGTGCCAGCAGCCGCAGGACAGAATCCTACGAGCAGTACTTC.

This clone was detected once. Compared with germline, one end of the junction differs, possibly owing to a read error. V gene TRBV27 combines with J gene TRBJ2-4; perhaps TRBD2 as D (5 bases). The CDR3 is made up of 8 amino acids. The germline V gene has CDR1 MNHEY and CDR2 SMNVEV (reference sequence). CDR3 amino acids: CASTPRDF. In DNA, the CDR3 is TGTGCCAGCACCCCGCGGGACTTC.

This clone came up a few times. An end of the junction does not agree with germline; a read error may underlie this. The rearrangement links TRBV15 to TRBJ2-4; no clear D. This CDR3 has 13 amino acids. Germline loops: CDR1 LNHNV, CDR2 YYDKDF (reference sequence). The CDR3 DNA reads TGTGCCACCAGCAGAGAAGCCCAAAACATTCAGTACTTC. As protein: CATSREAQNIQYF. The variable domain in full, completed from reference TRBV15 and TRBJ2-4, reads DAMVIQNPRYQVTQFGKPVTLSCSQTLNHNVMYWYQQKSSQAPKLLFHYYDKDFNNEADTPDNFQSRRPNTSFCFLDIRSPGLGDTAMYLCATSREAQNIQYFGAGTRLSVL.

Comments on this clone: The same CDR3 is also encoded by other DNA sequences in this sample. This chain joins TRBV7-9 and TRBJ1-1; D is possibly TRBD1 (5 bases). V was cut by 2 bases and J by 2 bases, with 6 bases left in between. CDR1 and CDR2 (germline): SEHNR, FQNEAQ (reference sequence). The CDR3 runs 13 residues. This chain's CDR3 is CASSLQGNTEAFF. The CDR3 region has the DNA TGTGCCAGCAGCTTACAGGGCAACACTGAAGCTTTCTTT.

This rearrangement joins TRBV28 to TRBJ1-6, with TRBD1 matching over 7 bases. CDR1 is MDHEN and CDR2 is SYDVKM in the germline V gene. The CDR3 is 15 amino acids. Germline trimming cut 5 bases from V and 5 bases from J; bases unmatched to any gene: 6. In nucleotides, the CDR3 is TGTGCCAGCAGTGCCGGGGACAGAAATAATTCACCCCTCCACTTT. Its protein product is CASSAGDRNNSPLHF.

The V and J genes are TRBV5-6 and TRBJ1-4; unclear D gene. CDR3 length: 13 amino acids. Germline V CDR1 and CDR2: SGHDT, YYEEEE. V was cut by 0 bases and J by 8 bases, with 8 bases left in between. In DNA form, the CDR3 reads TGTGCCAGCAGCTTGGAAGGAGGCGAAAAACTGTTTTTT. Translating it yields CASSLEGGEKLFF. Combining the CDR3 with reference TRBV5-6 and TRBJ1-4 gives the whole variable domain DAGVTQSPTHLIKTRGQQVTLRCSPKSGHDTVSWYQQALGQGPQFIFQYYEEEERQRGNFPDRFSGHQFPNYSSELNVNALLLGDSALYLCASSLEGGEKLFFGSGTQLSVL.

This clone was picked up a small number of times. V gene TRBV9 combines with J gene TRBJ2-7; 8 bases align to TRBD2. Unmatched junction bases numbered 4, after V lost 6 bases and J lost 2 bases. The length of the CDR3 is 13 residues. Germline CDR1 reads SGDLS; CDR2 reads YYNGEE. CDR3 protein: CASNREGTYEQYF. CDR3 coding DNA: TGTGCCAGCAACCGGGAGGGGACCTACGAGCAGTACTTC.

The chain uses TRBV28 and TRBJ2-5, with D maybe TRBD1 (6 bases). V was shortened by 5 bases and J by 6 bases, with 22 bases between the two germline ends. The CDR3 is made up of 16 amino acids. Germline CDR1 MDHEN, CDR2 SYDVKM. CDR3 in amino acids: CASSHTGSGPGKTQYF. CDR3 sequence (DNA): TGTGCCAGCAGTCATACAGGGAGCGGACCTGGGAAGACCCAGTACTTC. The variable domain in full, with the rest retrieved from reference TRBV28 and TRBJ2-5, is DVKVTQSSRYLVKRTGEKVFLECVQDMDHENMFWYRQDPGLGLRLIYFSYDVKMKEKGDIPEGYSVSREKKERFSLILESASTNQTSMYLCASSHTGSGPGKTQYFGPGTRLLVL.